The 10 T cell receptor beta chains below all came from one sample that was sequenced in a study of prognosis after radiotherapy for stage I lung cancer. Amplification of the TCR beta CDR3 (from genomic DNA) was done by two-round multiplex PCR. Gene-specific primers for each TRBV and TRBJ gene drove first-round PCR. TCRdb reprocessed the multiplex PCR reads via MiXCR and lists one record per CDR3 protein. The repertoire holds approximately 41,000 distinct CDR3 sequences, with around 22% as singletons. The sample here was PBMCs, taken before or after stereotactic body radiation therapy (not recorded which). Every receptor here comes from a donor over 45 with non-small cell lung cancer.

This clonotype was recorded many times. This chain links TRBV19 with TRBJ2-2; D is perhaps TRBD1 (5 bases). Trimming left V 3 bases short and J 4 bases short, with 12 bases between. The CDR3 sequence is 15 residues long. Germline assignment: CDR1 LNHDA and CDR2 SQIVND (reference sequence). CDR3 protein: CASSIGAGLTGELFF. The CDR3 region has the DNA TGTGCCAGTAGTATTGGGGCAGGCCTCACCGGGGAGCTGTTTTTT.

This clonotype occurred many times. The chain couples TRBV28 to TRBJ1-2; D possibly corresponds to TRBD1 (5 bases). Germline V gene data show CDR1 as MDHEN and CDR2 as SYDVKM. Trimming shortened V by 7 bases and J by 3 bases, and 12 bases separated the two germline ends. The CDR3 consists of 13 residues. The CDR3 is CASKRGTYYGYTF. DNA of the CDR3: TGTGCCAGCAAGAGGGGTACCTACTATGGCTACACCTTC.

Ten or more counts support this clonotype. This chain connects TRBV30 to TRBJ1-1; D not resolved. V lost 4 bases and J 0 bases, leaving 9 bases between the germline ends. The germline V gene has CDR1 GTSNPN and CDR2 SVGIG (reference sequence). The length of the CDR3 is 13 residues. For the CDR3, the DNA is TGTGCCTGGATAAATGACTTGAACACTGAAGCTTTCTTT. As protein: CAWINDLNTEAFF.

The V gene is TRBV24-1, the J gene TRBJ2-7, with D tentatively TRBD1 (6 bases). The CDR3 sequence is 15 residues long. Germline loops: CDR1 KGHDR, CDR2 SFDVKD. V shed 7 bases and J shed 2 bases, with 17 bases lying between them. The CDR3 nucleotides read TGTGCCACCAGCCCCGGACAGATAAGCCCCTACGAGCAGTACTTC. It codes for CATSPGQISPYEQYF.

This clonotype was found many times. This chain uses TRBV15 with TRBJ1-2; D unclear. V lost 0 bases and J 3 bases, leaving 11 bases between the germline ends. Germline CDR1 is LNHNV and CDR2 is YYDKDF (reference sequence). This CDR3 comprises 15 residues. The CDR3 is CATSRDVGGDYGYTF. For the CDR3, the DNA is TGTGCCACCAGCAGAGATGTGGGCGGCGACTATGGCTACACCTTC.

In the case of this clonotype: This likely reflects a read error, since a far larger clone is one base away. The chain carries TRBV6-6 and TRBJ2-1; 7 bases line up with TRBD2. This CDR3 is 15 amino acids long. In germline, CDR1 is MNHNY, CDR2 SVGAGI (reference sequence). Germline trimming cut 7 bases from V and 8 bases from J; bases unmatched to any gene: 14. The CDR3 bases are TGTGCCAGCACCAACGGGGGGATAGGACGTTATGAGCAGTTCTTC. Translated, it gives CASTNGGIGRYEQFF.

The rearrangement links TRBV18 to TRBJ2-7; TRBD1 aligns across 7 bases. From germline, CDR1 is KGHSH and CDR2 LQKENI. The V and J ends lost 6 bases and 0 bases, in that order; junction bases with no gene match: 11. CDR3 length: 16 amino acids. The CDR3 loop reads CASSVGTAIISYEQYF. The CDR3 DNA is TGTGCCAGCTCGGTCGGGACAGCGATTATCTCCTACGAGCAGTACTTC.

This rearrangement joins TRBV29-1 to TRBJ2-4; D remains unclear. This CDR3 spans 13 amino acids. Germline-derived CDR1 and CDR2 are SQVTM and ANQGSEA. V was clipped by 4 bases and J by 6 bases, with 13 bases between them. The CDR3: CSVVVYGLNIQYF. The CDR3 DNA is TGCAGCGTTGTGGTTTATGGCCTAAACATTCAGTACTTC.

This clonotype was counted at least ten times. The genes are TRBV3-1 and TRBJ1-2; no clear D. Between the trimmed V and J ends, which lost 0 bases and 4 bases, there was a span of 6 bases. CDR3 length equals 13 residues. Germline V CDR1 and CDR2: LGHDT, YNNKEL (reference sequence). The CDR3, as DNA: TGTGCCAGCAGCCAAGATCGAGGCTATGGCTACACCTTC. Its translation: CASSQDRGYGYTF.

The sample holds many counts of this clonotype. The rearrangement uses TRBV20-1 and TRBJ1-1; no clear D. The CDR3 totals 11 residues. The germline gives CDR1 DFQATT, CDR2 SNEGSKA (reference sequence). The ends were cut back, 4 bases at V and 13 bases at J, with 16 bases in the middle. In DNA form, the CDR3 reads TGCAGTGCTAATGTCAATACGAAAGGTTTCTTT. Amino acid sequence: CSANVNTKGFF.